This TCR beta chain was profiled in a study of PD-1 blockade in classical Hodgkin lymphoma (dated by TCRdb to the early 2020s). Background for the entire study: Nivolumab dosing was 3 mg/kg intravenously every 2 weeks, continuing until either disease progression or unacceptable toxicity. A peripheral blood immune signature of response to PD-1 blockade in classical Hodgkin lymphoma was defined using TCR beta sequencing and CyTOF. What the study reported, not specific to this receptor: Baseline TCR diversity was reported as lower in newly diagnosed patients than in healthy donors, and lower still in relapsed/refractory patients. The study covered only a single clinical trial cohort, and the causes of the repertoire differences, possibly disease activity or prior therapy, were still not defined. Baseline diversity similar to that of newly diagnosed patients was observed in trial patients achieving complete response, whereas significantly lower diversity was observed in partial responders and progressors. By C4D1, a significant rise was seen in CD4+ TCR diversity but not in CD8+ TCR diversity (p=0.0027 vs p=0.16), and the rise was most apparent among complete responders (p=0.02). Lower diversity was observed in patients in whom nivolumab was started less than 1 year after ASCT, and these patients were excluded from later analyses so that confounding by immune reconstitution would be avoided.

The Qiagen DNeasy kit was used to extract genomic DNA both from unsorted PBMCs and from the negatively selected CD4+ and CD8+ fractions. Amplification of TCR beta CDR3 regions was done by immunoSEQ multiplex PCR with primers that anneal to V and J segments. A synthetic immune receptor repertoire was used to minimize amplification bias, and remaining bias was computationally removed after sequencing. As for the original processing: Custom Python scripts were used to quantify repertoire diversity as the Shannon entropy index. Unsorted, CD4+ and CD8+ repertoires were examined separately, except in combined analyses, for which CD4+ and CD8+ sequences were merged in silico. Clonal expansion was defined as a frequency increase of at least 2-fold after treatment compared with C1D1, and clones undetected at baseline were assigned a pseudocount of 0.5. Clones with 0 or 1 copy at C1D1 were defined as singleton clones, while clones with 2 or more copies were defined as non-singleton clones. By matching protein sequences in sorted samples from the same patient, clones expanded in unsorted samples were annotated as CD4+, CD8+ or unknown. Wilcoxon tests on paired samples were used to test changes in diversity from C1D1 to C4D1. Imported from immuneACCESS, the table was reduced by TCRdb to in-frame sequences with V and J called. These copies leave out some clones; in studies compared against another copy, an unresolved V gene accounts for under half, and the cause of the remainder is not known. V and J calls and clone size follow that table, whereas D and trimming were derived from the DNA. This sample has roughly 90,000 clones in its table, and about four fifths of those were observed once. Clones ranked in the top ten supply roughly 15% of the sample.

Points on this clone: Its specific antigen is unknown. No much larger clone exists at a distance of one base, and base qualities are not known.

The time point label corresponds to: cycle 2 day 1 (C2D1) of nivolumab. All trial patients had relapsed after autologous stem cell transplantation, with cohorts A, B and C differing in prior brentuximab vedotin exposure. The trial cohort included 55 to 65 patients with relapsed/refractory classical Hodgkin lymphoma, and each patient had a best overall response of complete response, partial response or progressive disease. Single-agent nivolumab was administered to trial patients in the multi-cohort phase II CheckMate 205 trial. An independent review committee assessed best overall response by applying the 2007 International Working Group response criteria. Trial PBMCs were obtained immediately prior to nivolumab initiation (C1D1) and on therapy at cycle 2 day 1 and cycle 4 day 1. After peripheral blood was drawn into 8 mL Vacutainer Cell Preparation Tubes, PBMCs were isolated by centrifugation and then cryopreserved.

The sequence came from a human donor with classical Hodgkin lymphoma. This material consisted of peripheral blood mononuclear cells (PBMCs), taken before the second cycle of nivolumab.

The sequenced DNA: TGTGCCATCAGTGAGACTAGCAGCGAGCAGTACTTC. Translated, it gives CAISETSSEQYF. The chain links TRBV10-3 with TRBJ2-7, and perhaps TRBD2 as D gene, on 6 matching bases. The trim is 2 bases for V and 6 bases for J, with a gap of 8 bases between the germline ends. The CDR3 numbers 12 residues from cysteine through phenylalanine. The only DNA kept is the CDR3, 36 bases in frame from the first base. According to the germline V gene, CDR1 reads ENHRY and CDR2 reads SYGVKD.